A selection of T cell receptor beta chains follows, all from one sample in a study of cytomegalovirus exposure and HLA in healthy donors. TCRdb keeps only in-frame clones here, not all; method: immunoSEQ multiplex PCR. The repertoire has over 100,000 clones, about 72% of them found once; the top ten carry roughly 1.5%. Input material: PBMCs. These receptors were obtained from a female donor in good health and CMV-seronegative. Both conserved end residues are part of each CDR3.

V | length | CDR3
TRBV29-1 | 11 | CSVEASLTQYF
TRBV18 | 16 | CASSPGSRGGGYGYTF
TRBV5-1 | 15 | CASSPGQGAAEKLFF
TRBV5-1 | 16 | CASSLKGPGPGGEQYF
TRBV19 | 13 | CASSRRQGYEQYF
TRBV4-3 | 16 | CASSQYPGQLNTEAFF
TRBV7-2 | 13 | CASSPRADYEQYF
TRBV2 | 15 | CASSEHVANTGELFF
TRBV13 | 13 | CAARTGRSYEQYF
TRBV7-9 | 13 | CATDGGLAETQYF
TRBV19 | 15 | CASSRSGQGGSPLHF
TRBV27 | 14 | CASSSRWGNQPQHF
TRBV28 | 14 | CASTPGTSGYEQYF
TRBV10-3 | 18 | CAISESRDRGGSNYGYTF
TRBV23-1 | 14 | CASSQLAGRGNYTF
TRBV7-2 | 14 | CASSPDRLNTEAFF
TRBV7-9 | 16 | CASSLGTGRMNTEAFF
TRBV28 | 11 | CASSGRSEQYF
TRBV7-2 | 14 | CASSLELAYNEQFF
TRBV27 | 17 | CASSLYWSRTSGNEQFF
TRBV19 | 13 | CASSETGNTEAFF
TRBV4-3 | 15 | CASSQALYDVNEAFF
TRBV19 | 15 | CASSISPYSENEQFF
TRBV4-2 | 19 | CASSLRGLAGAGVTDTQYF
TRBV5-1 | 13 | CASSGDRDEKLFF
TRBV30 | 15 | CAWSVRGSRTDTQYF
TRBV11-2 | 15 | CASSLSGAPLYEQYF
TRBV7-9 | 13 | CASSSGQENSQYF
TRBV28 | 15 | CASSFRTGMIDGYTF
TRBV5-4 | 16 | CASSSNGLAVYNEQFF
TRBV4-3 | 16 | CASSQDSGLGPSPLHF
TRBV28 | 15 | CASSSLRLSNQPQHF
TRBV6-1 | 13 | CASRRAPHQPQHF
TRBV11-2 | 16 | CASSTSGTSDYNEQFF
TRBV19 | 14 | CASSSRLAEETQYF
TRBV7-9 | 15 | CASHGRAAGTDTQYF
TRBV6-5 | 13 | CASSGSGGTEAFF
TRBV11-1 | 16 | CASSPGTRGSYNEQFF
TRBV5-1 | 17 | CASSLARSGSREETQYF
TRBV21-1 | 18 | CASSKSGLAGGPVDTQYF
TRBV27 | 13 | CASLGGGNTEAFF
TRBV6-5 | 13 | CASSYSSSGEQFF